Below, 30 T cell receptor beta chains from the same sample are listed, as sequenced in a study of memory CD4+ T cells and cytomegalovirus serostatus (dated by TCRdb to between 2018 and 2020). Receptor libraries were prepared by the immunoSEQ multiplex PCR assay. TCRdb carries this immuneACCESS record with in-frame sequences only. Its versions omit some clonotypes, under half of them owing to an unresolved V gene in the studies checked, with the rest unexplained. Within this sample are around 53,000 clones, with around four fifths of them counted one time only. The biggest ten clones account for around 1.5% of the sample. A FACSAria II was used to sort memory CD4+ T cells, defined as single viable CD3+CD4+CD8-CD45RO+ cells. The sequencing sample was made of memory CD4+ T cells from blood. These receptors came from an adult in good health and CMV-seropositive.

The chain links TRBV30 to TRBJ2-5; a weak D match, TRBD1 (6 bases). This CDR3 comprises 13 residues. Per the germline V gene, CDR1 is GTSNPN and CDR2 is SVGIG (reference sequence). V was trimmed by 4 bases and J by 4 bases, leaving 13 bases between them. Here the CDR3 DNA reads TGTGCCTGGAACCAGGGGTTCCGAGAGACCCAGTACTTC. Protein sequence: CAWNQGFRETQYF.

The chain combines TRBV10-3 with TRBJ1-1; D not certain. The CDR3 totals 12 residues. Germline assignment: CDR1 ENHRY and CDR2 SYGVKD. V lost 10 bases and J 8 bases, leaving 17 bases between the germline ends. CDR3 nucleotides: TGTGCCAGCGGTGGATGGGTTGGAGAAGCTTTCTTT. Protein: CASGGWVGEAFF.

The V call is TRBV15, the J call TRBJ2-1; TRBD2 agrees at 10 bases. With 5 bases clipped from V and 6 bases from J, the junction kept 10 bases outside the gene matches. Germline values: CDR1 LNHNV, CDR2 YYDKDF (reference sequence). The CDR3 totals 16 residues. This chain's CDR3 is CATSLRASGGFNEQFF. In DNA, the CDR3 is TGTGCCACCAGCCTCCGCGCTAGCGGGGGATTCAATGAGCAGTTCTTC.

In its sample, this clone was seen a few times. V gene TRBV19 combines with J gene TRBJ2-7, with a tentative D call TRBD1 (8 bases). With 1 base removed from V and 3 bases from J, the gap between germline ends came to 22 bases. The CDR3 contains 18 residues. Germline CDR1 is LNHDA and CDR2 is SQIVND (reference sequence). DNA of the CDR3: TGTGCCAGTAGTATAGCAGGACCCGACAGGGGAGGGGGCTACGAGCAGTACTTC. This encodes CASSIAGPDRGGGYEQYF.

The rearrangement joins TRBV28 to TRBJ1-5; 8 positions match TRBD1. The ends lost 6 bases at V and 0 bases at J; junction bases unmatched: 10. The germline V gene encodes CDR1 MDHEN and CDR2 SYDVKM. This CDR3 contains 17 residues. CDR3 bases: TGTGCCAGCAGACGACAGGGGTCCTTTTATAGCAATCAGCCCCAGCATTTT. The encoded protein is CASRRQGSFYSNQPQHF.

The V and J genes are TRBV15 and TRBJ1-1; D is unresolved. V gave up 0 bases and J gave up 2 bases, with 7 bases separating them. Germline CDR1 is LNHNV and CDR2 is YYDKDF (reference sequence). CDR3 length: 14 residues. The CDR3 loop reads CATSRDAVNTEAFF. The DNA of the CDR3 is TGTGCCACCAGCAGAGACGCAGTTAACACTGAAGCTTTCTTT.

The rearrangement uses TRBV5-1 and TRBJ2-5; possible D gene TRBD2, 6 bases. Germline V gives CDR1 SGHRS, CDR2 YFSETQ. The ends were cut back, 3 bases at V and 4 bases at J, with 13 bases in the middle. This CDR3 comprises 14 residues. The CDR3 coding sequence is TGCGCCAGCAGCTCCGGGACTGGTAGAGAGACCCAGTACTTC. Protein product: CASSSGTGRETQYF.

This clone has more than one count but fewer than ten. The rearrangement joins TRBV4-2 to TRBJ1-6; no clear D gene. V lost 4 bases and J lost 7, with 17 bases in between. CDR3 length equals 16 residues. The V gene's germline CDR1 is LGHNA and CDR2 YNFKEQ. CDR3 region: CASSRAEDVENSPLHF. The CDR3 DNA is TGTGCCAGCAGCCGAGCCGAGGACGTAGAAAATTCACCCCTCCACTTT.

The CDR3 spells CASSVTSPANTGELFF. The CDR3 bases are TGTGCCAGCAGCGTGACCAGCCCCGCGAACACCGGGGAGCTGTTTTTT. The chain joins TRBV7-8 to TRBJ2-2, with D hard to call. V dropped 5 bases and J dropped 0 bases, with 13 bases sitting between them. CDR1 and CDR2 from the germline V gene are SGHVS and FQNEAQ. The CDR3 sequence is 16 residues long.

This rearrangement joins TRBV30 to TRBJ2-1; 12 bases align to TRBD2. The CDR3 length is 13 residues. Per germline, CDR1 GTSNPN and CDR2 SVGIG (reference sequence). Trimming at V came to 3 bases and at J to 12 bases, leaving 6 bases not matched to a gene. CDR3 sequence (DNA): TGTGCCTGGAGACTAGCGGGGGGCCTAGCGCAGTTCTTC. It is translated as CAWRLAGGLAQFF.

J is TRBJ1-6 and V is TRBV6-5; a weak D match, TRBD1 (6 bases). V lost 5 bases to trimming and J lost 6 bases, with 11 bases between them. The CDR3 covers 14 residues. Germline V gene sequence: CDR1 MNHEY, CDR2 SVGAGI. CDR3 nucleotides: TGTGCCAGCAGTGGGCGGGACACTAATTCACCCCTCCACTTT. It is translated as CASSGRDTNSPLHF.

The chain links TRBV28 to TRBJ1-2; D may be TRBD1 (6 bases). The V gene lost 5 bases and the J gene lost 8 bases, with 15 bases spanning the gap. This CDR3 contains 13 residues. CDR1 and CDR2 from the germline V gene are MDHEN and SYDVKM. CDR3 protein: CASSAYRVRGYTF. The DNA for the CDR3 is TGTGCCAGCAGTGCGTACAGGGTTCGGGGCTACACCTTC.

In this sample, this clone turned up a few times. The chain carries TRBV18 and TRBJ1-1; D remains unclear. Trimming stripped 4 bases from V and 2 bases from J, with 8 bases between. The CDR3 runs to 13 residues. Per the germline V gene, CDR1 is KGHSH and CDR2 is LQKENI. CDR3 amino acids: CASSQSENTEAFF. The CDR3 nucleotides read TGTGCCAGCTCACAAAGTGAAAACACTGAAGCTTTCTTT.

The chain recombines TRBV6-1 with TRBJ2-1; 8 bases are a match to TRBD2. With 11 bases clipped from V and 0 bases from J, the junction kept 9 bases outside the gene matches. The germline CDR1 and CDR2 sequences are MNHNS and SASEGT. The CDR3 loop spans 15 amino acids. CDR3 in amino acids: CALRAGVNSYNEQFF. DNA of the CDR3: TGTGCCTTAAGAGCGGGGGTGAACTCCTACAATGAGCAGTTCTTC.

Of note for this clone: Within the sample, other DNA sequences also encode this same CDR3. The chain carries TRBV5-1 and TRBJ2-7, with TRBD2 matching 8 bases. CDR1 and CDR2 (germline): SGHRS, YFSETQ. The CDR3 runs 15 residues. V was pared by 0 bases and J by 2 bases, with 4 bases of the junction left unmatched. This chain's CDR3 is CASSLGAGEAYEQYF. The DNA for the CDR3 is TGCGCCAGCAGCTTGGGAGCGGGAGAAGCCTACGAGCAGTACTTC.

Only a few counts were recorded for this clone. The CDR3 DNA reads as TGTGCCAGCAGCGCTCTTCCCTTAAGGGGACAGACTAATGAAAAACTGTTTTTT. This gives the protein CASSALPLRGQTNEKLFF. The rearrangement uses TRBV2 and TRBJ1-4, with TRBD1 matching over 7 bases. The ends lost 6 bases at V and 2 bases at J; junction bases unmatched: 15. In germline, CDR1 is SNHLY, CDR2 FYNNEI. The CDR3 spans 18 residues.

The genes are TRBV4-3 and TRBJ2-1, with TRBD2 as a possible D gene (6 bases). This CDR3 contains 15 residues. V was pared by 0 bases and J by 4 bases, with 10 bases between. Germline V CDR1 and CDR2: LGHNA, YSLEER. The chain's CDR3 is CASSQDPSGYNEQFF. CDR3 nucleotides: TGCGCCAGCAGCCAAGATCCCAGCGGGTACAATGAGCAGTTCTTC.

This clone was counted a few times. The gene calls are TRBV5-4 and TRBJ2-5; 7 bases align to TRBD1. CDR3 length equals 16 residues. The germline gives CDR1 SGHNT, CDR2 YYREEE (reference sequence). The V segment lost 2 bases and the J segment 7 bases; nucleotides outside the gene matches: 14. CDR3 DNA: TGTGCCAGCAGCTTAGGCCCGCTGACAGGGAGCACGACCCAGTACTTC. Protein product: CASSLGPLTGSTTQYF.

The chain joins TRBV12-5 to TRBJ1-1; D is unclear. The CDR3 runs to 14 residues. Germline CDR1 and CDR2: LGHNT and FRNRAP. Trimming stripped 7 bases from V and 6 bases from J, with 18 bases between. CDR3 loop: CASAMTLSWAEAFF. DNA for the CDR3: TGTGCTAGTGCCATGACACTTTCCTGGGCTGAAGCTTTCTTT.

The chain carries TRBV28 and TRBJ2-5; D might be TRBD1 (6 bases). The DNA end lines up better with TRBJ2-7; the J call may be wrong. Germline lookup yields CDR1 MDHEN and CDR2 SYDVKM. This CDR3 has 17 amino acids. CDR3 sequence reads: CASSLMGASGQRYEQYF. CDR3 DNA sequence: TGTGCCAGCAGTTTAATGGGGGCCTCCGGACAGCGCTACGAGCAGTACTTC.

The table lists this clone with a few counts. The rearrangement uses TRBV10-3 and TRBJ2-3; 8 bases are a match to TRBD2. The ends lost 7 bases at V and 6 bases at J; junction bases unmatched: 9. The CDR3 sequence is 14 residues long. Germline V gene data show CDR1 as ENHRY and CDR2 as SYGVKD. CDR3 loop: CAIMQASGWDTQYF. CDR3 DNA sequence: TGTGCCATCATGCAAGCTAGCGGGTGGGATACGCAGTATTTT.

J is TRBJ2-5 and V is TRBV7-2, with 16 bases lining up with TRBD2. V lost 1 base, J lost 6 bases, and 5 bases stayed unmatched. Per the germline V gene, CDR1 is SGHTA and CDR2 is FQGNSA. The CDR3 is 17 residues long. The CDR3 loop reads CASSLGGTSGGAKTQYF. The DNA of the CDR3 is TGTGCCAGCAGCTTAGGAGGGACTAGCGGGGGGGCGAAGACCCAGTACTTC.

The V gene is TRBV11-2, the J gene TRBJ2-1; 11 nucleotides align to TRBD2. J was trimmed by 5 bases and V by 1 base; bases with no gene match: 1. The germline gives CDR1 SGHAT, CDR2 FQNNGV. The CDR3 length is 15 residues. The chain's CDR3 is CASSLVTSGNNEQFF. The CDR3 bases are TGTGCCAGCAGCTTAGTGACTAGCGGGAACAATGAGCAGTTCTTC.

The DNA of the CDR3 is TGTGCCAGCAGTTTTCATTTACCCCCGACAGGATCTGGGGCCAACGTCCTGACTTTC. This encodes CASSFHLPPTGSGANVLTF. This sequence joins TRBV27 and TRBJ2-6, with D perhaps TRBD1 (6 bases). V was trimmed by 3 bases and J by 1 base, leaving 19 bases between them. Germline V CDR1 and CDR2: MNHEY, SMNVEV (reference sequence). The CDR3 spans 19 residues. Full variable domain (missing parts from reference TRBV27 and TRBJ2-6): EAQVTQNPRYLITVTGKKLTVTCSQNMNHEYMSWYRQDPGLGLRQIYYSMNVEVTDKGDVPEGYKVSRKEKRNFPLILESPSPNQTSLYFCASSFHLPPTGSGANVLTFGAGSRLTVL.

The rearrangement links TRBV28 to TRBJ1-3; 7 nucleotides agree with TRBD1. J lost 0 bases, V lost 4 bases, and 3 bases had no gene match. The germline gives CDR1 MDHEN, CDR2 SYDVKM. The CDR3 is 15 residues long. This CDR3 reads CASSSGGSSGNTIYF. Written as DNA, the CDR3 is TGTGCCAGCAGTTCAGGGGGGAGCTCTGGAAACACCATATATTTT.

This clone was seen a single time. This rearrangement joins TRBV7-6 to TRBJ2-5; D perhaps matches TRBD1 (5 bases). The CDR3 has 13 residues. V lost 1 base, J lost 11 bases, and 14 bases lay in between. Per germline, CDR1 SGHVS and CDR2 FNYEAQ. CDR3 DNA: TGTGCCAGCAGCTTAGTGGGGCAGGCGAAACAGTACTTC. Translated, it gives CASSLVGQAKQYF.

This clone was seen just once. J is TRBJ2-5 and V is TRBV2; the D gene is possibly TRBD1 (6 bases). The ends were cut back, 4 bases at V and 5 bases at J, with 17 bases in the middle. Germline CDR1 reads SNHLY; CDR2 reads FYNNEI. The CDR3 totals 15 residues. CDR3 protein: CASSVRQGLQETQYF. CDR3 nucleotide sequence: TGTGCCAGCAGTGTTCGTCAGGGGCTGCAGGAGACCCAGTACTTC.

The gene calls are TRBV5-1 and TRBJ1-1, with TRBD1 matching over 10 bases. The CDR3 extends over 14 amino acids. Per germline, CDR1 SGHRS and CDR2 YFSETQ. Unmatched junction bases numbered 5, after V lost 4 bases and J lost 5 bases. The CDR3 region is CASSPQDRGTEAFF. DNA for the CDR3: TGCGCCAGCAGCCCGCAGGACAGGGGGACTGAAGCTTTCTTT.

This clone was counted only a few times. The chain employs TRBV2 and TRBJ1-5, with TRBD1 matching 7 bases. V lost 7 bases to trimming and J lost 2 bases; unmatched junction nucleotides: 5. The length of the CDR3 is 14 residues. Germline V gene lookup returns CDR1 SNHLY and CDR2 FYNNEI. This chain's CDR3 is CASTTGTGNQPQHF. The DNA for the CDR3 is TGTGCCAGCACCACTGGGACAGGCAATCAGCCCCAGCATTTT.

The chain is built from TRBV6-4 and TRBJ2-1; 8 bases match TRBD2. The J segment lost 9 bases and the V segment lost 3 bases, leaving 4 bases of the junction unmatched. There are 13 residues in the CDR3. The germline gives CDR1 MRHNA, CDR2 SNTAGT. CDR3 amino acids: CASSEREGVEQFF. Here the CDR3 DNA reads TGTGCCAGCAGTGAACGGGAGGGCGTTGAGCAGTTCTTC.